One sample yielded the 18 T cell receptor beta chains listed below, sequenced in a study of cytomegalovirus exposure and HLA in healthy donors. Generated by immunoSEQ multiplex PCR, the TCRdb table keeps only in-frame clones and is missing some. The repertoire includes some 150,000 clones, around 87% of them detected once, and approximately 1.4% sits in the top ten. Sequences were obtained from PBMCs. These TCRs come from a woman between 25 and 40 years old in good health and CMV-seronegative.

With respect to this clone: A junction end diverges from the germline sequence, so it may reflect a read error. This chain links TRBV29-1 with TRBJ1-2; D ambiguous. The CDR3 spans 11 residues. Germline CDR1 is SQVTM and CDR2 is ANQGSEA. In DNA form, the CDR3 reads TGCAGCGCCGATTATACGAGGTCCCGTGACTTC. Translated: CSADYTRSRDF.

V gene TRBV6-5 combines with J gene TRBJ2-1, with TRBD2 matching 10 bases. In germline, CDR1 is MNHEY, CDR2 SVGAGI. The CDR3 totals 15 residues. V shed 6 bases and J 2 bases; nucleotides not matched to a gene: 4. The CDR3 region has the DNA TGTGCCAGCAGCAACCTAGCGGGGGCCTACAATGAGCAGTTCTTC. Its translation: CASSNLAGAYNEQFF.

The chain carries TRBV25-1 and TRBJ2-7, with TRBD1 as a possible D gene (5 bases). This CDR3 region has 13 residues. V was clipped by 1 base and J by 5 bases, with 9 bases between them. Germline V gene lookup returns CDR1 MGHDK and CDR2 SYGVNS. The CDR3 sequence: CASSESGRDEQYF. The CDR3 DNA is TGTGCCAGCAGTGAATCTGGCAGGGACGAGCAGTACTTC.

DNA of the CDR3: TGTGCCAGCAGTTACCCCCGGGGTAACAATCAGCCCCAGCATTTT. It codes for CASSYPRGNNQPQHF. The chain uses TRBV6-5 and TRBJ1-5; D gene uncertain. This CDR3 is built from 15 residues. V lost 2 bases, J lost 3 bases, and 11 bases lay in between. Germline V CDR1 and CDR2: MNHEY, SVGAGI.

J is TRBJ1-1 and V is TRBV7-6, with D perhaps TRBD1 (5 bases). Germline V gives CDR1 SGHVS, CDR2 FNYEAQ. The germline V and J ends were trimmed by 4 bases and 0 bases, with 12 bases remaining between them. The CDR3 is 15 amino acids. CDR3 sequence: CASSSTQVLNTEAFF. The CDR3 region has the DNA TGTGCCAGCAGCTCAACACAGGTGTTGAACACTGAAGCTTTCTTT. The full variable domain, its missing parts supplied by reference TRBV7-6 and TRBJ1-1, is GAGVSQSPRYKVTKRGQDVALRCDPISGHVSLYWYRQALGQGPEFLTYFNYEAQQDKSGLPNDRFSAERPEGSISTLTIQRTEQRDSAMYRCASSSTQVLNTEAFFGQGTRLTVV.

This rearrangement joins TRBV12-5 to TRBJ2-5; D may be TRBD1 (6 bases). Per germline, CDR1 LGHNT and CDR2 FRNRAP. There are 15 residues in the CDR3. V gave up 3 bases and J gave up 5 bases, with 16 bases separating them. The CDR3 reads CASGFSGHYRETQYF. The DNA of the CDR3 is TGTGCTAGTGGTTTCTCGGGACACTATCGGGAGACCCAGTACTTC.

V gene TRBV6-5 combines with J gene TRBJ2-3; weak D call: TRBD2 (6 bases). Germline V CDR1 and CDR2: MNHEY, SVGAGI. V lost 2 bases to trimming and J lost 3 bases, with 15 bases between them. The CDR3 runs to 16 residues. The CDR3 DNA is TGTGCCAGCAGTTACCGTGTGGGTAGCGGTACAGATACGCAGTATTTT. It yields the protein CASSYRVGSGTDTQYF.

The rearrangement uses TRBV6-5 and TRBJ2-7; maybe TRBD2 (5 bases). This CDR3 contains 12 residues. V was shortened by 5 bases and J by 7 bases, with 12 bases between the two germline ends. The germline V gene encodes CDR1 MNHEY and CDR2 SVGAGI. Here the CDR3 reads CASSRTSGEQYF. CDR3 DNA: TGTGCCAGCAGTCGCACTTCGGGGGAGCAGTACTTC.

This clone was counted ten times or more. The CDR3, as DNA: TGCAGTGCTGAGACAGGTCGGGCTTTCTTT. Protein product: CSAETGRAFF. The chain recombines TRBV20-1 with TRBJ1-1; D perhaps matches TRBD1 (6 bases). The ends were cut back, 5 bases at V and 11 bases at J, with 12 bases in the middle. The length of the CDR3 is 10 residues. The germline gives CDR1 DFQATT, CDR2 SNEGSKA (reference sequence).

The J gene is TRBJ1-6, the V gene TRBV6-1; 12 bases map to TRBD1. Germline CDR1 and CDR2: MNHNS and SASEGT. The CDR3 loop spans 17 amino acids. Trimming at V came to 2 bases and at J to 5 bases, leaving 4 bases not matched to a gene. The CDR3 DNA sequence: TGTGCCAGCAGTGAATGGGGACAGGGGGCGAATAATTCACCCCTCCACTTT. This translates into CASSEWGQGANNSPLHF.

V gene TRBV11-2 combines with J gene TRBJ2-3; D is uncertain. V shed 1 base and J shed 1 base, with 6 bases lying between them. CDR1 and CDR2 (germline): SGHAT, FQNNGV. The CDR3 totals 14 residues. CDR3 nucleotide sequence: TGTGCCAGCAGCTTAGTTGTCGGCACAGATACGCAGTATTTT. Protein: CASSLVVGTDTQYF.

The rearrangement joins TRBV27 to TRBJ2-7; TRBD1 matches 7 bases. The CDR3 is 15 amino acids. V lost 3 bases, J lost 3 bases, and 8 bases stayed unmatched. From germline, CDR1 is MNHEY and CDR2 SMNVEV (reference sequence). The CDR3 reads CASSLSPGTVYEQYF. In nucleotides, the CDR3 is TGTGCCAGCAGTTTGTCACCCGGGACAGTCTACGAGCAGTACTTC.

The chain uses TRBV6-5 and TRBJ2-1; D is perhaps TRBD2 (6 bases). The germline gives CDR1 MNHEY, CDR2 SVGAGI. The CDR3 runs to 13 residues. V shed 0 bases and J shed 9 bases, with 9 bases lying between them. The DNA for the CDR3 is TGTGCCAGCAGTTACTCGGTCGGGGGTGAGCAGTTCTTC. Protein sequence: CASSYSVGGEQFF.

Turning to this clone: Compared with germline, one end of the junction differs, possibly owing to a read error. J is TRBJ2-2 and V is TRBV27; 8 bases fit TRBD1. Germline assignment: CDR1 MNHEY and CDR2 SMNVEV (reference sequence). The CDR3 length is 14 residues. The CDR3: CASRWTGNAGELFF. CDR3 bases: TGTGCCAGCAGATGGACAGGGAACGCCGGGGAGCTGTTTTTT.

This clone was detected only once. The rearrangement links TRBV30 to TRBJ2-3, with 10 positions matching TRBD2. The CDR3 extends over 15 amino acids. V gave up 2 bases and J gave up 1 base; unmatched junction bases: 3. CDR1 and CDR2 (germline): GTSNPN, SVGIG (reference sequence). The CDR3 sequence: CAWSLLAGGTDTQYF. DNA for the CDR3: TGTGCCTGGAGTCTGCTAGCGGGGGGCACAGATACGCAGTATTTT.

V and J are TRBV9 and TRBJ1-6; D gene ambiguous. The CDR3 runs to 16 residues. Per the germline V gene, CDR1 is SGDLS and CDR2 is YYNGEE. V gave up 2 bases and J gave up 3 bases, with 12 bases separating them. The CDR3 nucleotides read TGTGCCAGCAGCGTTGAGGATGCCCGCTATAATTCACCCCTCCACTTT. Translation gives CASSVEDARYNSPLHF.

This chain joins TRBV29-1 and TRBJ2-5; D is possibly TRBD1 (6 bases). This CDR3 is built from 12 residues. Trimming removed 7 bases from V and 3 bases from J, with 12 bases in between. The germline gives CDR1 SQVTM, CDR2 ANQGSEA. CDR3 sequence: CSALGGEETQYF. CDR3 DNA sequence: TGCAGCGCGTTAGGGGGAGAAGAGACCCAGTACTTC. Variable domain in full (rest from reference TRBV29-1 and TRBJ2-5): SAVISQKPSRDICQRGTSLTIQCQVDSQVTMMFWYRQQPGQSLTLIATANQGSEATYESGFVIDKFPISRPNLTFSTLTVSNMSPEDSSIYLCSALGGEETQYFGPGTRLLVL.

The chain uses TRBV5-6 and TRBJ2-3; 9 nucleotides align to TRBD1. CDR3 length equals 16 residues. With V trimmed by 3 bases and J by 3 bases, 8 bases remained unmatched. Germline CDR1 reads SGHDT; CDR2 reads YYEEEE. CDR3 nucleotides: TGTGCCAGCAGCTCGAGCTGGACAGGGGCGACAGATACGCAGTATTTT. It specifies CASSSSWTGATDTQYF.